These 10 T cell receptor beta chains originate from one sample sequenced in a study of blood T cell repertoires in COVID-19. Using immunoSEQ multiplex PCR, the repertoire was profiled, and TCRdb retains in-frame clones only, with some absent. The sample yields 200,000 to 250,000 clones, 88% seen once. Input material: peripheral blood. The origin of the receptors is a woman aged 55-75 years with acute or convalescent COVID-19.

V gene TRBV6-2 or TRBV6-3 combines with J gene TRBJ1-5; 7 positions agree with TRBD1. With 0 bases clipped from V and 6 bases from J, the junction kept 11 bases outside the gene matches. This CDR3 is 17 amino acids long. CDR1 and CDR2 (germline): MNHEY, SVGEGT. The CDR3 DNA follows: TGTGCCAGCAGTTACTCGATTCAGACAGGGCGGATTCAGCCCCAGCATTTT. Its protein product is CASSYSIQTGRIQPQHF.

CDR3 sequence (DNA): TGTGCCAGCAGTTTATGGCGGGGCACTGAAGCTTTCTTT. Translating it yields CASSLWRGTEAFF. This chain uses TRBV28 with TRBJ1-1; no definite D call. The CDR3 is 13 amino acids. Germline V CDR1 and CDR2: MDHEN, SYDVKM. The ends were cut back, 0 bases at V and 4 bases at J, with 6 bases in the middle. Based on the CDR3 plus reference TRBV28 and TRBJ1-1, the full variable domain is DVKVTQSSRYLVKRTGEKVFLECVQDMDHENMFWYRQDPGLGLRLIYFSYDVKMKEKGDIPEGYSVSREKKERFSLILESASTNQTSMYLCASSLWRGTEAFFGQGTRLTVV.

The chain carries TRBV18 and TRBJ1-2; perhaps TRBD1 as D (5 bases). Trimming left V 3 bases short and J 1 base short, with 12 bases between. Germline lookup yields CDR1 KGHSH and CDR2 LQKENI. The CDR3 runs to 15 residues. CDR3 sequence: CASSPGQPINYGYTF. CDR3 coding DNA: TGTGCCAGCTCACCCGGACAACCCATTAACTATGGCTACACCTTC.

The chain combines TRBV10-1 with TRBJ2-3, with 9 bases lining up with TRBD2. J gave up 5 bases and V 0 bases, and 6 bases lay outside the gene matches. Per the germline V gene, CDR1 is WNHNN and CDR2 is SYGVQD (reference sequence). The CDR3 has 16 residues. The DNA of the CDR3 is TGCGCCAGCAGTGAGTCGAAGGTAGCGGGAGAAGATACGCAGTATTTT. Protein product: CASSESKVAGEDTQYF.

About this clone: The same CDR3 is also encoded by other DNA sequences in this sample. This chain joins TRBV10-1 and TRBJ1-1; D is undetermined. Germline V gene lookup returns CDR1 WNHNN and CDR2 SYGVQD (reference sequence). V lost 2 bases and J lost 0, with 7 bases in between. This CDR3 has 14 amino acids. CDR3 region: CASSEGGLNTEAFF. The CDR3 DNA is TGCGCCAGCAGTGAGGGCGGGTTGAACACTGAAGCTTTCTTT.

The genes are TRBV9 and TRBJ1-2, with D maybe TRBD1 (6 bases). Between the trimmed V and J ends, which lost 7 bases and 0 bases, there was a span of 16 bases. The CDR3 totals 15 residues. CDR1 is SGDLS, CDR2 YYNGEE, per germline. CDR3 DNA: TGTGCCAGCCGCGGTCAGGGGAGAGCTAACTATGGCTACACCTTC. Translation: CASRGQGRANYGYTF.

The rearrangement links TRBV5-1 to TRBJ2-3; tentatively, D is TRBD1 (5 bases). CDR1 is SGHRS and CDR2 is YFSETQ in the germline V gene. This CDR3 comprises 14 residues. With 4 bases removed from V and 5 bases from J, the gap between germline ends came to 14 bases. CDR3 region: CASSPQGFRDTQYF. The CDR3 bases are TGCGCCAGCAGCCCGCAGGGTTTCCGAGATACGCAGTATTTT.

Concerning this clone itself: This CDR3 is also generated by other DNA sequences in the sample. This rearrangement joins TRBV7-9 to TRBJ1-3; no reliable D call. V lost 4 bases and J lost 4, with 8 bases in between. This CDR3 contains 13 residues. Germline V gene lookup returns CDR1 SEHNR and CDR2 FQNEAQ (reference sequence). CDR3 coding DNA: TGTGCCAGCAGCTACTCTTCAGGAAACACCATATATTTT. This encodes CASSYSSGNTIYF.

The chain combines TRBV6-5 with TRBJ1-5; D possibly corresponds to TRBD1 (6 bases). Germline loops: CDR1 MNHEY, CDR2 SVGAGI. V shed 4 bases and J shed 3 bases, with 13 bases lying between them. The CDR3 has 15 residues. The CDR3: CASSLGTGYNQPQHF. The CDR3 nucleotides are TGTGCCAGCAGTTTAGGTACAGGGTACAATCAGCCCCAGCATTTT.

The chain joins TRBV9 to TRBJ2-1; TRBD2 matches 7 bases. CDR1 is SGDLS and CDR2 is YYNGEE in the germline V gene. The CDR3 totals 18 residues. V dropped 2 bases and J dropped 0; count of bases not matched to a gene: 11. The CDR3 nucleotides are TGTGCCAGCAGCGTCCTCGACCAGCGGGAAAGCTCCTACAATGAGCAGTTCTTC. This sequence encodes CASSVLDQRESSYNEQFF.